This T cell receptor beta chain stems from a study of cytomegalovirus exposure and HLA in healthy donors. 13 Jbeta primers and 60 Vbeta primers were used for the PCR. Sequencing used immunoSEQ multiplex PCR; TCRdb keeps in-frame clones, though not all of them. Its table lists about 51,000 clones. Trimming took 1 base from V and 5 from J, leaving 8 bases between them. Germline V gene sequence: CDR1 SEHNR, CDR2 FQNEAQ (reference sequence). The CDR3 consists of 13 residues. This TCR was sampled from a man in his forties in good health and CMV-seropositive. Sequenced input: PBMCs. This rearrangement joins TRBV7-9 to TRBJ2-5; D uncertain. Here the CDR3 DNA reads TGTGCCAGCAGCTTAGACCTAGTTGAGACCCAGTACTTC. As protein: CASSLDLVETQYF.